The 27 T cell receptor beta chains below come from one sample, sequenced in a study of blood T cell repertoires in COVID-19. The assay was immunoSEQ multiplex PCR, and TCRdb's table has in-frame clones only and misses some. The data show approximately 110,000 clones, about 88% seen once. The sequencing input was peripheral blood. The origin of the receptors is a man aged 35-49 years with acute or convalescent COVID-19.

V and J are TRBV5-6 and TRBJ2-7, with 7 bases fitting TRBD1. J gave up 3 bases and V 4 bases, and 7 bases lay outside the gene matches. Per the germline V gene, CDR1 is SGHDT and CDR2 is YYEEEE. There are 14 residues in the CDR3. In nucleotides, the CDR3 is TGTGCCAGCAGCAGTACAGGGGATTACTACGAGCAGTACTTC. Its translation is CASSSTGDYYEQYF. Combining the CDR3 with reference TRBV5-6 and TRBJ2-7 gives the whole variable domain DAGVTQSPTHLIKTRGQQVTLRCSPKSGHDTVSWYQQALGQGPQFIFQYYEEEERQRGNFPDRFSGHQFPNYSSELNVNALLLGDSALYLCASSSTGDYYEQYFGPGTRLTVT.

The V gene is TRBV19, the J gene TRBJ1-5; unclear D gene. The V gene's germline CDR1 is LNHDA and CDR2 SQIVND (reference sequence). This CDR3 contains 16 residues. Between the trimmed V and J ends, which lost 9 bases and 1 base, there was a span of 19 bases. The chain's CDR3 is CASGGLATVSNQPQHF. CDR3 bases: TGTGCCAGCGGAGGCCTCGCGACTGTAAGCAATCAGCCCCAGCATTTT. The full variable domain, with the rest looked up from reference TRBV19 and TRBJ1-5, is DGGITQSPKYLFRKEGQNVTLSCEQNLNHDAMYWYRQDPGQGLRLIYYSQIVNDFQKGDIAEGYSVSREKKESFPLTVTSAQKNPTAFYLCASGGLATVSNQPQHFGDGTRLSIL.

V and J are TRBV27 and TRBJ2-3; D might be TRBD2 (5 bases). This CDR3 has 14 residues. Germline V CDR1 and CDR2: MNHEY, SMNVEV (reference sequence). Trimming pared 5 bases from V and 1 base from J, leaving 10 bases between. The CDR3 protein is CASSAVRGTDTQYF. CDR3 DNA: TGTGCCAGCAGTGCAGTGAGGGGCACAGATACGCAGTATTTT.

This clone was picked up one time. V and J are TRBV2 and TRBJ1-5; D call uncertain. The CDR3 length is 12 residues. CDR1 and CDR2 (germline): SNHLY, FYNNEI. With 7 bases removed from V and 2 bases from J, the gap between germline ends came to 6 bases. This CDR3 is CASTRGNQPQHF. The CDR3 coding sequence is TGTGCCAGCACGAGGGGCAATCAGCCCCAGCATTTT.

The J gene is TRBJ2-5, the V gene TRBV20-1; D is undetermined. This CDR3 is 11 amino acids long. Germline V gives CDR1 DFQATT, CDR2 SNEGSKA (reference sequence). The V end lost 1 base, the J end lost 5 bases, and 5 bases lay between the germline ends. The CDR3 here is CSARGPETQYF. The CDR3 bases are TGCAGTGCTAGAGGTCCGGAGACCCAGTACTTC.

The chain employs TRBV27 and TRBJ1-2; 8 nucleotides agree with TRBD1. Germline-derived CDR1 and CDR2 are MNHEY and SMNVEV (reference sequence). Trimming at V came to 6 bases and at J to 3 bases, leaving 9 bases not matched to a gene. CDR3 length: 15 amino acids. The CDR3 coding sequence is TGTGCCAGCAGACCATGGACAGGGCCCGACTATGGCTACACCTTC. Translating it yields CASRPWTGPDYGYTF.

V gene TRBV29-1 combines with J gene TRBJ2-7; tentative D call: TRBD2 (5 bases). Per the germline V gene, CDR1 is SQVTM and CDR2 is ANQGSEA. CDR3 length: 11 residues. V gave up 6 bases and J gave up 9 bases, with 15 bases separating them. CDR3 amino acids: CSVEGSAGQYF. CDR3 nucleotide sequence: TGCAGCGTAGAGGGCTCCGCGGGGCAGTACTTC.

The CDR3 loop reads CATSRPGTGPPGYTF. The CDR3 DNA follows: TGTGCCACCAGCAGACCCGGGACAGGGCCCCCTGGCTACACCTTC. The J gene is TRBJ1-2, the V gene TRBV15; 9 nucleotides agree with TRBD1. The CDR3 runs to 15 residues. Trimming cost V 2 bases and J 7 bases; bases outside gene matches: 8. The V gene's germline CDR1 is LNHNV and CDR2 YYDKDF (reference sequence).

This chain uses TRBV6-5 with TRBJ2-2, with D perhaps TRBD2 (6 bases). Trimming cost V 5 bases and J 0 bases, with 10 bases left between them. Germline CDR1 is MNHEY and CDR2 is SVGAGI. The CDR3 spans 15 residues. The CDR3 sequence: CASSIGGANTGELFF. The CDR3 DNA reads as TGTGCCAGCAGTATAGGAGGGGCGAACACCGGGGAGCTGTTTTTT.

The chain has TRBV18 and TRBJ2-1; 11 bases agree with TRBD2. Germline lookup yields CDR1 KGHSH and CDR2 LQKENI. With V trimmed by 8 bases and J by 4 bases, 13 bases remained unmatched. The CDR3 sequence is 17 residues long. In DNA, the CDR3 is TGTGCCAGCGCTCCGGGACTAGCGGACCCCGGTTACAATGAGCAGTTCTTC. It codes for CASAPGLADPGYNEQFF.

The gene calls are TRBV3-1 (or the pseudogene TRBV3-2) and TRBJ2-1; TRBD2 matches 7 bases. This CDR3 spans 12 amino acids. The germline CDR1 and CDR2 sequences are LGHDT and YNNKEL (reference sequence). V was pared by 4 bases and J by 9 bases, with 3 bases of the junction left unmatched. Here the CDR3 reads CASSPGGGEQFF. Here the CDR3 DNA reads TGTGCCAGCAGCCCGGGGGGAGGTGAGCAGTTCTTC.

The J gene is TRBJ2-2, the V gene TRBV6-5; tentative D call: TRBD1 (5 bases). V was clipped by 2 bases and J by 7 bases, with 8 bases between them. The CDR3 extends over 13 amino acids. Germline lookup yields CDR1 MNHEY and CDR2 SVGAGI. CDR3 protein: CASSYAGRGELFF. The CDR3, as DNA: TGTGCCAGCAGTTACGCAGGGCGCGGGGAGCTGTTTTTT.

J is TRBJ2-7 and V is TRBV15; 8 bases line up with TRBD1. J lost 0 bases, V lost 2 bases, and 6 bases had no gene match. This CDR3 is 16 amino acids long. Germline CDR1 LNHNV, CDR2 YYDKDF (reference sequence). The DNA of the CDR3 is TGTGCCACCAGCAGACTCGGACAGGGAAGCTCCTACGAGCAGTACTTC. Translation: CATSRLGQGSSYEQYF.

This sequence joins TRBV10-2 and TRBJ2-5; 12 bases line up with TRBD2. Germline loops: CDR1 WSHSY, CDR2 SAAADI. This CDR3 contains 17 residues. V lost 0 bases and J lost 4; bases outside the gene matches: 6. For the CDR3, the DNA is TGCGCCAGCAGTGAGTCGGGACTAGCGGGCCTTCGAGAGACCCAGTACTTC. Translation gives CASSESGLAGLRETQYF.

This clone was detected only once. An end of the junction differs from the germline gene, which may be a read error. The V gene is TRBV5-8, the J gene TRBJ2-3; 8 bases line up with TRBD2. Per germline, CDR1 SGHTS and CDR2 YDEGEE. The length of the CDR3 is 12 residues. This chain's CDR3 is CASSLFASGRDF. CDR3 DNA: TGTGCCAGCAGCTTGTTCGCTAGCGGGCGGGATTTT.

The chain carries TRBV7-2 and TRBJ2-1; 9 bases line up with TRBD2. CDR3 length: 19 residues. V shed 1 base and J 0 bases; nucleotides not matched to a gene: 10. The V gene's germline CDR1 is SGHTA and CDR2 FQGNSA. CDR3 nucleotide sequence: TGTGCCAGCAGCTTAGTAGGACTAGCGCTCAAGAGCTCCTACAATGAGCAGTTCTTC. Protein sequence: CASSLVGLALKSSYNEQFF.

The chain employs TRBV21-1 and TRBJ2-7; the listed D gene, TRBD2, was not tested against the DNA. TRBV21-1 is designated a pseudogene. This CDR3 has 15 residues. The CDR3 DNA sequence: TGTGCCAGCAGGCCAGCTAGCGGGGGGGCCTACGAGCAGTACTTC. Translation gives CASRPASGGAYEQYF.

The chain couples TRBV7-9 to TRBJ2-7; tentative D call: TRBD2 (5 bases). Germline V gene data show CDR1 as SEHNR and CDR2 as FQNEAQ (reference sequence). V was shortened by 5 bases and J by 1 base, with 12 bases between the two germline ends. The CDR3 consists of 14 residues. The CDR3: CASSLNGESYEQYF. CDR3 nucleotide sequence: TGTGCCAGCAGCCTAAACGGGGAATCCTACGAGCAGTACTTC.

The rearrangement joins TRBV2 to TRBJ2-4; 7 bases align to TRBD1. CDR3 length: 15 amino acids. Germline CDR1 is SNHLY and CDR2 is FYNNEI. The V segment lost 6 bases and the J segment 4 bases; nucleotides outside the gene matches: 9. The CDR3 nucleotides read TGTGCCAGCAGATTATTCGACAGGGAGAAAAACATTCAGTACTTC. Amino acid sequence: CASRLFDREKNIQYF.

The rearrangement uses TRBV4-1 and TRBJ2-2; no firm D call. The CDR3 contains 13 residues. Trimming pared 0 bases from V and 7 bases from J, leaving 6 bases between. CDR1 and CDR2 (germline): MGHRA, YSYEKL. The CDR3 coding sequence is TGCGCCAGCAGCCAAGAACCGGGCGGGGAGCTGTTTTTT. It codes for CASSQEPGGELFF.

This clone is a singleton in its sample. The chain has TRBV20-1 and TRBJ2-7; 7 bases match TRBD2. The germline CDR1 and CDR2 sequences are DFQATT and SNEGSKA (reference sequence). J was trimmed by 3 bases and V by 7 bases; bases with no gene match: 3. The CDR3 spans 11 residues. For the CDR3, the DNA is TGCAGTGTGGGGGGGATCTACGAGCAGTACTTC. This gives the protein CSVGGIYEQYF.

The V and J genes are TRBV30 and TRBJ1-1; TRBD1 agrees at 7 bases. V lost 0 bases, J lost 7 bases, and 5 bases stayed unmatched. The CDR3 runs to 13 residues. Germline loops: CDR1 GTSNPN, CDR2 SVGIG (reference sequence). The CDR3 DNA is TGTGCCTGGAGTGTAGTAGGGGGCCTTGAAGCTTTCTTT. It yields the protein CAWSVVGGLEAFF.

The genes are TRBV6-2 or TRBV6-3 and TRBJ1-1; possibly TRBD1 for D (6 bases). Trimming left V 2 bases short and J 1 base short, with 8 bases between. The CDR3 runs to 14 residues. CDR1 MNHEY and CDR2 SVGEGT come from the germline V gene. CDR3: CASSYKGENTEAFF. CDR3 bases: TGTGCCAGCAGTTACAAGGGGGAGAACACTGAAGCTTTCTTT.

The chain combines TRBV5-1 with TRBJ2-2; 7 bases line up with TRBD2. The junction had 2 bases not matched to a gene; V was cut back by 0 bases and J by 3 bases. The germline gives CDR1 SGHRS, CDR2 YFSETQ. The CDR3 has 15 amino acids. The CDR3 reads CASSLGGGDTGELFF. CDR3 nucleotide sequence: TGCGCCAGCAGCTTGGGCGGGGGAGACACCGGGGAGCTGTTTTTT. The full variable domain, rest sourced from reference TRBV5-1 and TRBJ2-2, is KAGVTQTPRYLIKTRGQQVTLSCSPISGHRSVSWYQQTPGQGLQFLFEYFSETQRNKGNFPGRFSGRQFSNSRSEMNVSTLELGDSALYLCASSLGGGDTGELFFGEGSRLTVL.

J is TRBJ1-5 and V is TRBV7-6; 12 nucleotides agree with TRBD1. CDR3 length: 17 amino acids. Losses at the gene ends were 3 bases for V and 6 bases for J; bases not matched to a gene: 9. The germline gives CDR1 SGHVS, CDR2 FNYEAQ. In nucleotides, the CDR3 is TGTGCCAGCAGCTTGGTAGCCGGGACAGGGGGCGGTCAGCCCCAGCATTTT. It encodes CASSLVAGTGGGQPQHF.

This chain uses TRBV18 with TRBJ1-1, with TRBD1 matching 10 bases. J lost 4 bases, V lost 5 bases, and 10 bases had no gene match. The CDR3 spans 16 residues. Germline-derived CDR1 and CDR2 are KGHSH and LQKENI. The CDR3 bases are TGTGCCAGCTCAGCGGGACAGGGGTCTCATAGCACTGAAGCTTTCTTT. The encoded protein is CASSAGQGSHSTEAFF.

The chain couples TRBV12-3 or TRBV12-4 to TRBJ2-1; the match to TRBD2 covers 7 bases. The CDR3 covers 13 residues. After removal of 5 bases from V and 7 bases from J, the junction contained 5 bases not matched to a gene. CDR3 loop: CASSPRLANEQFF. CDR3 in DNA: TGTGCCAGCAGTCCACGACTAGCTAATGAGCAGTTCTTC.